These T cell receptor beta chains were read from a single sample in a study of cytomegalovirus exposure and HLA in healthy donors. TCRdb's copy holds only in-frame clones and misses some; the assay was immunoSEQ multiplex PCR. This table holds roughly 41,000 clones. Sequenced input: PBMCs. These receptors all stem from a woman aged 35 to 49 in good health and CMV-seronegative. The CDR3 runs from the conserved cysteine through the conserved F or W. A D gene is named only where the DNA matches it firmly.

>15|TRBV28|.|TRBJ1-6
CASSPGRGRVSPLHF
TGTGCCAGCAGCCCAGGCAGGGGCAGGGTTTCACCCCTCCACTTT
>14|TRBV9|.|TRBJ1-1
CASSVVWEATEAFF
TGTGCCAGCAGCGTAGTTTGGGAGGCCACTGAAGCTTTCTTT
>15|TRBV7-3|TRBD2|TRBJ2-1
CASSLLAGVLNEQFF
TGTGCCAGCAGCTTACTAGCGGGAGTATTGAATGAGCAGTTCTTC
>14|TRBV30|TRBD1|TRBJ2-5
CAWSDGTAQETQYF
TGTGCCTGGAGCGACGGGACAGCGCAAGAGACCCAGTACTTC
>15|TRBV10-3|TRBD1|TRBJ2-3
CAISGRVTGGDTQYF
TGTGCCATCAGTGGAAGGGTAACAGGGGGGGATACGCAGTATTTT
>14|TRBV6-6|.|TRBJ1-3
CASLNRAIGNTIYF
TGTGCCAGCCTCAACAGGGCGATTGGAAACACCATATATTTT
>14|TRBV30|TRBD1|TRBJ1-2
CAWKDRTGNYGYTF
TGTGCCTGGAAGGACAGGACAGGGAACTATGGCTACACCTTC
>13|TRBV29-1|.|TRBJ2-3
CSVTTLSTDTQYF
TGCAGCGTCACGACTTTGAGCACAGATACGCAGTATTTT
>14|TRBV18|.|TRBJ2-2
CASSEQGNTGELFF
TGTGCCAGCTCCGAACAGGGAAACACCGGGGAGCTGTTTTTT
>14|TRBV5-4|TRBD2|TRBJ2-5
CASSFSGSGETQYF
TGTGCCAGCAGCTTTAGCGGGAGCGGCGAGACCCAGTACTTC
>17|TRBV27|TRBD2|TRBJ2-1
CASSERTSGRAVNEQFF
TGTGCCAGCAGCGAGAGGACTAGCGGGAGGGCAGTCAATGAGCAGTTCTTC
>13|TRBV11-2|.|TRBJ2-3
CASSLGTASAQYF
TGTGCCAGCAGCTTAGGAACTGCCTCGGCGCAGTATTTT
>15|TRBV6-5|TRBD1|TRBJ1-5
CASSPDRGGNQPQHF
TGTGCCAGCAGTCCAGACAGGGGAGGGAATCAGCCCCAGCATTTT
>12|TRBV28|.|TRBJ2-1
CASSLSRSEQFF
TGTGCCAGCAGTTTATCGCGGAGTGAGCAGTTCTTC
>14|TRBV27|TRBD1|TRBJ1-2
CASSLTGVGRVYTF
TGTGCCAGCAGTTTGACAGGGGTTGGACGGGTCTACACCTTC
>15|TRBV9|.|TRBJ1-4
CASSRGGGTNEKLFF
TGTGCCAGCAGCCGCGGGGGGGGGACTAATGAAAAACTGTTTTTT
>15|TRBV5-1|TRBD2|TRBJ2-1
CASMRAGVVSNEQFF
TGCGCCAGCATGAGAGCGGGAGTGGTAAGCAATGAGCAGTTCTTC
>17|TRBV7-8|TRBD1|TRBJ2-5
CASSSPDRGSYQETQYF
TGTGCCAGCAGCTCCCCCGACAGGGGGTCTTACCAAGAGACCCAGTACTTC
>18|TRBV11-2|TRBD1|TRBJ2-6
CASSSLTGGASGANVLTF
TGTGCCAGCAGCTCTTTGACAGGGGGCGCTTCTGGGGCCAACGTCCTGACTTTC
>12|TRBV28|.|TRBJ2-7
CASSDSEYEQYF
TGTGCCAGCTCCGACTCGGAGTACGAGCAGTACTTC
>12|TRBV7-2|.|TRBJ2-3
CASSSGSDTQYF
TGTGCCAGCAGCTCCGGGTCCGATACGCAGTATTTT
>14|TRBV18|TRBD1|TRBJ2-7
CASSADRVSYEQYF
TGTGCCAGCTCAGCTGACAGGGTCTCCTACGAGCAGTACTTC
>13|TRBV10-3|.|TRBJ2-7
CAISPNPGDEQYF
TGTGCCATCAGTCCGAATCCAGGGGACGAGCAGTACTTC
>11|TRBV29-1|.|TRBJ2-7
CSVGEFYEQYF
TGCAGCGTAGGGGAATTCTACGAGCAGTACTTC
>15|TRBV5-1|.|TRBJ2-4
CASSLAPAGANIQYF
TGCGCCAGCAGCCTCGCCCCCGCAGGGGCGAACATTCAGTACTTC
>14|TRBV5-1|TRBD1|TRBJ1-1
CASSLYGQGIEAFF
TGCGCCAGCAGCTTGTACGGACAGGGGATTGAAGCTTTCTTT
>12|TRBV29-1|.|TRBJ1-2
CSVGGANYGYTF
TGCAGCGTGGGGGGGGCTAACTATGGCTACACCTTC
>17|TRBV28|.|TRBJ1-5
CASSPIWESYSNQPQHF
TGTGCCAGCAGTCCCATTTGGGAGTCTTATAGCAATCAGCCCCAGCATTTT
>12|TRBV7-9|.|TRBJ1-1
CASSRENTEAFF
TGTGCCAGCAGCCGAGAGAACACTGAAGCTTTCTTT
>15|TRBV11-2|TRBD1|TRBJ1-1
CASSSQGAGSTEAFF
TGTGCCAGCAGCTCACAGGGGGCGGGCAGCACTGAAGCTTTCTTT
>13|TRBV2|TRBD2|TRBJ2-1
CASSGGKGGEQFF
TGTGCCAGCTCGGGAGGGAAAGGGGGGGAGCAGTTCTTC